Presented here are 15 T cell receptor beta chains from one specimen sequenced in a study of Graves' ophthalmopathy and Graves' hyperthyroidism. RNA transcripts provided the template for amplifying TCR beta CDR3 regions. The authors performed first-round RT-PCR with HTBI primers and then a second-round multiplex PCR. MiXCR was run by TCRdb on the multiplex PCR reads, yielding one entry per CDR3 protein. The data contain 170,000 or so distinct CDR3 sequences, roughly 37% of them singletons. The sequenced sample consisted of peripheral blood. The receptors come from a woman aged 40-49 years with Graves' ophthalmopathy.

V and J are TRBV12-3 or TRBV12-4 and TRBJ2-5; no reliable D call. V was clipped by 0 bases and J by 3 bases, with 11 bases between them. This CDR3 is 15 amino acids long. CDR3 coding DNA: TGTGCCAGCAGTTTAGCGCGGAACCCAAAAGAGACCCAGTACTTC. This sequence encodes CASSLARNPKETQYF.

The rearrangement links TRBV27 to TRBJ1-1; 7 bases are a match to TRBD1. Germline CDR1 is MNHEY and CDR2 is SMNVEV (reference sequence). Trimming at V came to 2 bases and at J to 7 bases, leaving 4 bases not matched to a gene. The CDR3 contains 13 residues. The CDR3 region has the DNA TGTGCCAGCAGTTTAAGGGGGCGAAATGAAGCTTTCTTT. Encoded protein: CASSLRGRNEAFF.

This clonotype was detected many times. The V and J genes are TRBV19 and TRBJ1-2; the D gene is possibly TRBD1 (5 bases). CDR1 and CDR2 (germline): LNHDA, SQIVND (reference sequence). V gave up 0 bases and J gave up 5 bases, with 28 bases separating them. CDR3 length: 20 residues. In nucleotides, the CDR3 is TGTGCCAGTAGTATAGATTCTTTCCCCCCTCCGCCAGACAGAGAGTATGGCTACACCTTC. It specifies CASSIDSFPPPPDREYGYTF.

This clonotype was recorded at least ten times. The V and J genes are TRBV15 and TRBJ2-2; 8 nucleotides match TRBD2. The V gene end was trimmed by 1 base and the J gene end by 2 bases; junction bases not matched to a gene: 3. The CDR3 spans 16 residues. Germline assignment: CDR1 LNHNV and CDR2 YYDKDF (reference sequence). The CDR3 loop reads CATSRGTSGNTGELFF. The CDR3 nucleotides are TGTGCCACCAGCAGAGGAACTAGCGGAAACACCGGGGAGCTGTTTTTT.

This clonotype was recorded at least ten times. This CDR3 reads CASSHPTSEWETQYF. The CDR3 nucleotides read TGCGCCAGCAGCCATCCGACTAGCGAGTGGGAGACCCAGTACTTC. The V and J genes are TRBV4-1 and TRBJ2-5; 8 bases align to TRBD2. The CDR3 covers 15 residues. The J segment lost 5 bases and the V segment lost 3 bases, leaving 8 bases of the junction unmatched. The germline CDR1 and CDR2 sequences are MGHRA and YSYEKL.

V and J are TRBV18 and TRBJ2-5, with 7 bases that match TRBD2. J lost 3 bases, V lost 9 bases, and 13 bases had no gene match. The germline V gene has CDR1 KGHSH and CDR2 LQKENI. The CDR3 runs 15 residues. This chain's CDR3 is CASSNSGLGKETQYF. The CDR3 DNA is TGTGCCAGTTCTAATAGCGGACTAGGAAAAGAGACCCAGTACTTC.

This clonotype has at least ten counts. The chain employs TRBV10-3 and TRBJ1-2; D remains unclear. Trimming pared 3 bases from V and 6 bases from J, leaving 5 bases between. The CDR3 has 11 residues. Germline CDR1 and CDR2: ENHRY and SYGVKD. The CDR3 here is CAISDGDGYTF. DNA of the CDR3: TGTGCCATCAGTGACGGTGATGGCTACACCTTC.

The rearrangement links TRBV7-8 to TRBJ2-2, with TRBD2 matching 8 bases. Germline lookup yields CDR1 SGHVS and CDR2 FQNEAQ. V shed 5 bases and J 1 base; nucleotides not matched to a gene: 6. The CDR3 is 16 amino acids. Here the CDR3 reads CASSLISGMNTGELFF. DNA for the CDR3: TGTGCCAGCAGCCTCATTAGCGGGATGAACACCGGGGAGCTGTTTTTT.

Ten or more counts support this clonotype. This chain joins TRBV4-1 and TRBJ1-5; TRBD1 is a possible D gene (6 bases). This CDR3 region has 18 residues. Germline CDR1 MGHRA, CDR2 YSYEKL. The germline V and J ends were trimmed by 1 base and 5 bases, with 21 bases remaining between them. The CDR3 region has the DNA TGCGCCAGCAGCCAAGTATTCCCCGCGGGACATGTCTATCAGCCCCAGCATTTT. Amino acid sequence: CASSQVFPAGHVYQPQHF.

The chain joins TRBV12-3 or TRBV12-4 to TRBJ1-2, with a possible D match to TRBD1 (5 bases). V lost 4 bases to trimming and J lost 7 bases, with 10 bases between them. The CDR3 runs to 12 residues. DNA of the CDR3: TGTGCCAGCAGTTCTTCAACAGGTGGCTACACCTTC. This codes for CASSSSTGGYTF.

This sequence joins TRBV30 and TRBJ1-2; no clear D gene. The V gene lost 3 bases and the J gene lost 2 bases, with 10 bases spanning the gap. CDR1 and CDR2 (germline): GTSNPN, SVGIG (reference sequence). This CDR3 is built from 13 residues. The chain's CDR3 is CAWRNLGNYGYTF. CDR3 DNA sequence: TGTGCCTGGAGAAATCTGGGAAACTATGGCTACACCTTC.

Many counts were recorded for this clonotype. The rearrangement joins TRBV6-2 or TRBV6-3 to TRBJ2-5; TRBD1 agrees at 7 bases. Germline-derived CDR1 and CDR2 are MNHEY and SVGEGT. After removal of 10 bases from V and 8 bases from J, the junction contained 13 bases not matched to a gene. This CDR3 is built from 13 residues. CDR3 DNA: TGTGCCACTTGGGACAGTACCAAGAGAACCCAGTACTTC. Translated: CATWDSTKRTQYF.

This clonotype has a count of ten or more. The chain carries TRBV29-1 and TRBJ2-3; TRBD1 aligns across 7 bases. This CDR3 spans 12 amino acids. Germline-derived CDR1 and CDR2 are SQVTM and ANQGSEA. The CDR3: CSIRDSTDTQYF. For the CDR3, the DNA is TGCAGTATCCGGGACAGTACAGATACGCAGTATTTT.

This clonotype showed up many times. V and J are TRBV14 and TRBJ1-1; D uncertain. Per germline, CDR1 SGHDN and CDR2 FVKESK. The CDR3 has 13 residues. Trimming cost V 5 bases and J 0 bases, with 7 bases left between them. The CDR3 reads CASSKALNTEAFF. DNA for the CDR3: TGTGCCAGCAGCAAAGCATTGAACACTGAAGCTTTCTTT.

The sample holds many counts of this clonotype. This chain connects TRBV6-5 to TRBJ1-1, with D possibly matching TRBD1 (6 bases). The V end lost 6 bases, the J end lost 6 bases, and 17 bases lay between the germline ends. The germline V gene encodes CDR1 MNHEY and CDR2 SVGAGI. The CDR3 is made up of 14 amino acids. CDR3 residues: CASRRQVFGAEAFF. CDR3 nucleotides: TGTGCCAGCAGACGACAGGTTTTTGGCGCTGAAGCTTTCTTT.